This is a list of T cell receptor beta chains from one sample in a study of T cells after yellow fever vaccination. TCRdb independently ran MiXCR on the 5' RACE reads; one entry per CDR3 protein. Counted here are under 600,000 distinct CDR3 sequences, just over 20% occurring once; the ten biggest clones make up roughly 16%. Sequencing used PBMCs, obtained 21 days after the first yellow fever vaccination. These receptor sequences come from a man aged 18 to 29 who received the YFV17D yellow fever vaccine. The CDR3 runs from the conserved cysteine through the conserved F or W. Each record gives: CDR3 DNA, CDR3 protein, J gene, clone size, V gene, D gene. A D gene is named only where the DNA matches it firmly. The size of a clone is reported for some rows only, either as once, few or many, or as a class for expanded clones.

CDR3 DNA: TGCAGTGCTCCTCAGGGAGTAGGTCAGCCCCAGCATTTT
CDR3 protein: CSAPQGVGQPQHF
J gene: TRBJ1-5
clone size: once
V gene: TRBV20-1
D gene: -

CDR3 DNA: TGTGCCAGCAGCTTGGAAGGGGGCGAAGGAGAAAAACTGTTTTTT
CDR3 protein: CASSLEGGEGEKLFF
J gene: TRBJ1-4
clone size: -
V gene: TRBV5-5
D gene: TRBD1

CDR3 DNA: TGTGCCATCAGTGAGTCGCGGGGGGGCTCCTACAATGAGCAGTTCTTC
CDR3 protein: CAISESRGGSYNEQFF
J gene: TRBJ2-1
clone size: few
V gene: TRBV10-3
D gene: TRBD2

CDR3 DNA: TGTGCCAGCAGCCTTGAAGGGAACACAGATACGCAGTATTTT
CDR3 protein: CASSLEGNTDTQYF
J gene: TRBJ2-3
clone size: few
V gene: TRBV5-4
D gene: -

CDR3 DNA: TGTGCCAGCAGCTTCGCGCTAAAAAGGAGGACCGGGGAGCTGTTTTTT
CDR3 protein: CASSFALKRRTGELFF
J gene: TRBJ2-2
clone size: -
V gene: TRBV7-9
D gene: -

CDR3 DNA: TGTGCCAGCAGTCAGGGACTAGTTGGCAATCAGCCCCAGCATTTT
CDR3 protein: CASSQGLVGNQPQHF
J gene: TRBJ1-5
clone size: many
V gene: TRBV6-1
D gene: -

CDR3 DNA: TGCGCCAGCATGGAGGGGGCGGGCTACGAGCAGTACTTC
CDR3 protein: CASMEGAGYEQYF
J gene: TRBJ2-7
clone size: few
V gene: TRBV5-1
D gene: -

CDR3 DNA: TGCAGTGCTAGTCCCCAGGGAAGTCAGCCCCAGCATTTT
CDR3 protein: CSASPQGSQPQHF
J gene: TRBJ1-5
clone size: -
V gene: TRBV20-1
D gene: -

CDR3 DNA: TGTGCCAGCAGCTTAGTGCAGATGAACACTGAAGCTTTCTTT
CDR3 protein: CASSLVQMNTEAFF
J gene: TRBJ1-1
clone size: many
V gene: TRBV7-8
D gene: -

CDR3 DNA: TGCGCCAGCAGCCCGTGGGGGGGCCGGACAGATACGCAGTATTTT
CDR3 protein: CASSPWGGRTDTQYF
J gene: TRBJ2-3
clone size: few
V gene: TRBV4-1
D gene: -

CDR3 DNA: TGCGCCAGCAGTTACATTGACAATGAGCAGTTCTTC
CDR3 protein: CASSYIDNEQFF
J gene: TRBJ2-1
clone size: -
V gene: TRBV4-1
D gene: -

CDR3 DNA: TGTGCCAGTAAGGGGGGCCTCATTTCCTACGAGCAGTACTTC
CDR3 protein: CASKGGLISYEQYF
J gene: TRBJ2-7
clone size: -
V gene: TRBV6-2/TRBV6-3
D gene: -

CDR3 DNA: TGTGCCAGCAGTTACTCTTTAGATACCAACGAGCAGTACTTC
CDR3 protein: CASSYSLDTNEQYF
J gene: TRBJ2-7
clone size: many
V gene: TRBV6-5
D gene: -

CDR3 DNA: TGCAGTGCTAGAGATAGAGTTGGGGATTTTTCACCCCTCCACTTT
CDR3 protein: CSARDRVGDFSPLHF
J gene: TRBJ1-6
clone size: -
V gene: TRBV20-1
D gene: -

CDR3 DNA: TGTGCCAGCATTCTCACCGCCCCCTTGAGTAGGCGGGGGGGCATCGATGAGCAGTTCTTC
CDR3 protein: CASILTAPLSRRGGIDEQFF
J gene: TRBJ2-1
clone size: -
V gene: TRBV6-2/TRBV6-3
D gene: TRBD2

CDR3 DNA: TGCGCCAGCAGCCAAGTGATAGGGACCTATGGCTACACCTTC
CDR3 protein: CASSQVIGTYGYTF
J gene: TRBJ1-2
clone size: few
V gene: TRBV4-3
D gene: -

CDR3 DNA: TGCAGTGCTGCGACAGGGAATGAGCAGTTCTTC
CDR3 protein: CSAATGNEQFF
J gene: TRBJ2-1
clone size: many
V gene: TRBV20-1
D gene: TRBD1

CDR3 DNA: TGTGCCAGCAGTCACAGTATCCGCGGGGAGCTGTTTTTT
CDR3 protein: CASSHSIRGELFF
J gene: TRBJ2-2
clone size: -
V gene: TRBV12-3/TRBV12-4
D gene: -

CDR3 DNA: TGTGCCAGCAGTTTATGGCAGGGGGCCACAGATACGCAGTATTTT
CDR3 protein: CASSLWQGATDTQYF
J gene: TRBJ2-3
clone size: -
V gene: TRBV27
D gene: TRBD1

CDR3 DNA: TGTGCCAGCAACGCATTTCTAACTGAAGCTTTCTTT
CDR3 protein: CASNAFLTEAFF
J gene: TRBJ1-1
clone size: few
V gene: TRBV12-3/TRBV12-4
D gene: -

CDR3 DNA: TGCGCCAGCAGCTTGGAGGTGTGGGAGACCCAGTACTTC
CDR3 protein: CASSLEVWETQYF
J gene: TRBJ2-5
clone size: few
V gene: TRBV5-1
D gene: -

CDR3 DNA: TGCGCCAGCAGCCGGATACTAGCGGGGCAAGAGACCCAGTACTTC
CDR3 protein: CASSRILAGQETQYF
J gene: TRBJ2-5
clone size: -
V gene: TRBV4-1
D gene: TRBD2

CDR3 DNA: TGCAGCGGGGATAGCGGGGGGGACTACAATGAGCAGTTCTTC
CDR3 protein: CSGDSGGDYNEQFF
J gene: TRBJ2-1
clone size: -
V gene: TRBV20-1
D gene: TRBD2

CDR3 DNA: TGTGCCAGCAGATCAGGGGTTAGCACAGATACGCAGTATTTT
CDR3 protein: CASRSGVSTDTQYF
J gene: TRBJ2-3
clone size: few
V gene: TRBV7-3
D gene: -

CDR3 DNA: TGTGCCAGCAGCTTAGGCCAGGGGGTATTCTACGAGCAGTACTTC
CDR3 protein: CASSLGQGVFYEQYF
J gene: TRBJ2-7
clone size: -
V gene: TRBV13
D gene: TRBD1

CDR3 DNA: TGCAGTGCTAGGGTCCCAGGAGGATCAGGGCAGTACTTC
CDR3 protein: CSARVPGGSGQYF
J gene: TRBJ2-7
clone size: -
V gene: TRBV20-1
D gene: -

CDR3 DNA: TGTGCCAGCTCACCACCACGGACAGGGACGGAGACCCAGTACTTC
CDR3 protein: CASSPPRTGTETQYF
J gene: TRBJ2-5
clone size: -
V gene: TRBV18
D gene: TRBD1

CDR3 DNA: TGTGCCAGCAGCCACCCTCGGACCTCAGATACGCAGTATTTT
CDR3 protein: CASSHPRTSDTQYF
J gene: TRBJ2-3
clone size: -
V gene: TRBV7-9
D gene: -

CDR3 DNA: TGCAGCGTTGAAGCCAGGCTGAGGACGGGTGAGCAGTTCTTC
CDR3 protein: CSVEARLRTGEQFF
J gene: TRBJ2-1
clone size: -
V gene: TRBV29-1
D gene: -

CDR3 DNA: TGTGCCAGCAGCAAACACAGGGAGGATGAGCAGTTCTTC
CDR3 protein: CASSKHREDEQFF
J gene: TRBJ2-1
clone size: -
V gene: TRBV11-1
D gene: -

CDR3 DNA: TGTGCCAGCAGCGTTGTCGGGGGGAAAAACATTCAGTACTTC
CDR3 protein: CASSVVGGKNIQYF
J gene: TRBJ2-4
clone size: few
V gene: TRBV9
D gene: TRBD2

CDR3 DNA: TGTGCCAGCAGCTACGGACTAGCGGGCAACCAAGAGACCCAGTACTTC
CDR3 protein: CASSYGLAGNQETQYF
J gene: TRBJ2-5
clone size: few
V gene: TRBV3-1
D gene: TRBD2

CDR3 DNA: TGTGCCAGCAGCCGCCAACGGACGGCTGAGTCTTTCTTT
CDR3 protein: CASSRQRTAESFF
J gene: TRBJ1-1
clone size: few
V gene: TRBV7-2
D gene: -

CDR3 DNA: TGTGCCAGCAGCGATACGGGGGATACGCAGTATTTT
CDR3 protein: CASSDTGDTQYF
J gene: TRBJ2-3
clone size: -
V gene: TRBV7-6
D gene: -

CDR3 DNA: TGTGCCAGCAGCAAATCGGGACAGAGACGAATGAACACTGAAGCTTTCTTT
CDR3 protein: CASSKSGQRRMNTEAFF
J gene: TRBJ1-1
clone size: few
V gene: TRBV5-6
D gene: TRBD1

CDR3 DNA: TGTGCCATCAAGGAGGGGCCAGGGGAGAACACTGAAGCTTTCTTT
CDR3 protein: CAIKEGPGENTEAFF
J gene: TRBJ1-1
clone size: few
V gene: TRBV10-3
D gene: -

CDR3 DNA: TGTGCCAGCAGTTTCAGAACCACCGGGGAGCTGTTTTTT
CDR3 protein: CASSFRTTGELFF
J gene: TRBJ2-2
clone size: -
V gene: TRBV6-5
D gene: -

CDR3 DNA: TGTGCCAGCAGCGTCGGGGGGGCGTTAGATACGCAGTATTTT
CDR3 protein: CASSVGGALDTQYF
J gene: TRBJ2-3
clone size: -
V gene: TRBV5-4
D gene: TRBD2

CDR3 DNA: TGTGCCAGCAGTGCCTGGGGCTACAATGAGCAGTTCTTC
CDR3 protein: CASSAWGYNEQFF
J gene: TRBJ2-1
clone size: -
V gene: TRBV9
D gene: -

CDR3 DNA: TGCAGGGCGACAGGGGGCTGGGTCACTGAAGCTTTCTTT
CDR3 protein: CRATGGWVTEAFF
J gene: TRBJ1-1
clone size: -
V gene: TRBV20-1
D gene: TRBD1

CDR3 DNA: TGCAGTGCTAGAGATCATGGGGGATCTAAGGAAAAACTGTTTTTT
CDR3 protein: CSARDHGGSKEKLFF
J gene: TRBJ1-4
clone size: -
V gene: TRBV20-1
D gene: -

CDR3 DNA: TGTGCCAGCAGCTTACGTCGGGGGGGCCAGACTTTGAATGAGCAGTTCTTC
CDR3 protein: CASSLRRGGQTLNEQFF
J gene: TRBJ2-1
clone size: -
V gene: TRBV7-8
D gene: TRBD2